This record looks at one T cell receptor beta chain sequence and its context. No antigen is known for it. Germline assignment: CDR1 DFQATT and CDR2 SNEGSKA (reference sequence). The CDR3 covers 14 residues. These data originate in a study of CXCR3-negative and CXCR3-positive naive CD8 T cells. UMI-tagged TRB cDNA libraries were built via 5' RACE. One entry per CDR3 protein, without DNA, is what TCRdb gives after re-calling the 5' RACE reads. Reported are approximately 100,000 distinct CDR3 sequences; the ten largest clones contain approximately 0.4%. General observations from the study: The study found more hydrophobic TRB CDR3s in CXCR3-positive naive cells than in CXCR3-negative naive cells.

Phenotypically, naive CD8+ T cells corresponded to CD45RO-CCR7+CD27+CD95-. The chain uses TRBV20-1 and TRBJ2-1; TCRdb reports TRBD1, a call that lacks DNA to check it against. This receptor was identified in a human donor in good health. Some clones in this sample may be carry-over from other donors' samples. The specimen sequenced was naive CXCR3+ CD8+ T cells from blood. The subset: CD45RO-CCR7+CD27+CD95- naive CD8+ T cells expressing CXCR3 (TNR3+). CDR3 amino acids: CSAPGVFSYNEQFF.